Listed below are T cell receptor beta chains from one sample, sequenced in a study of blood T cell repertoires in COVID-19. This table comes from immunoSEQ multiplex PCR, and its TCRdb copy is limited to in-frame clones, with some not included. The data hold hundreds of thousands of clones, with 88% observed a single time. The specimen sequenced was peripheral blood. These receptors were taken from a woman under 40 with COVID-19, enrolled during active disease. Both conserved end residues are part of each CDR3. The D gene is left open where the match is weak. A clone size is listed for some rows: how often the clone was seen (once, few, many), or a class if it is expanded.

V gene	D gene	J gene	clone size	CDR3 DNA	CDR3 protein
TRBV7-9	TRBD1	TRBJ1-4	NA	TGTGCCAGCATCCCGGGACAGGGCGATGAAAAACTGTTTTTT	CASIPGQGDEKLFF
TRBV7-2	TRBD1	TRBJ1-2	NA	TGTGCCAGCAGAGGGACAGCCCCTCTTGGCTACACCTTC	CASRGTAPLGYTF
TRBV9	NA	TRBJ2-1	once	TGTGCCAGCGCACAGGACTCCTACAATGAGCAGTTCTTC	CASAQDSYNEQFF
TRBV7-8	TRBD2	TRBJ2-7	NA	TGTGCCAGCAGCTCCTCCGACCGACTAGCGGGGGACCCCTCCTACGAGCAGTACTTC	CASSSSDRLAGDPSYEQYF
TRBV9	TRBD1	TRBJ2-1	once	TGTGCCAGCAGCGAAATCGGGACAGCCTTCTACAATGAGCAGTTCTTC	CASSEIGTAFYNEQFF
TRBV4-3	TRBD2	TRBJ2-1	NA	TGCGCCAGCAGCCAAAGGACTAGCGGGAGCTCCTACAATGAGCAGTTCTTC	CASSQRTSGSSYNEQFF
TRBV5-6	TRBD1	TRBJ1-1	NA	TGTGCCAGCAGCTGGGGACAGGGGGTTATTGAAGCTTTCTTT	CASSWGQGVIEAFF
TRBV5-4	TRBD1	TRBJ2-5	NA	TGTGCCAGCAGCGCGGTTGGGACAGGGAGGGAGGAGACCCAGTACTTC	CASSAVGTGREETQYF
TRBV11-3	TRBD1	TRBJ1-1	NA	TGTGCCAGCAGCGGCGGGACAGAGGTCTCTGAAGCTTTCTTT	CASSGGTEVSEAFF
TRBV19	TRBD1	TRBJ1-2	NA	TGTGCCAGTAGTCCCTCTGGGACAGGGGGCAGACCGAACTATGGCTACACCTTC	CASSPSGTGGRPNYGYTF
TRBV2	TRBD1	TRBJ2-7	NA	TGTGCCAGCATTAAGGACAGGCACTCCTACGAGCAGTACTTC	CASIKDRHSYEQYF
TRBV27	TRBD1	TRBJ2-7	once	TGTGCCAGCAGTTCAGAGGGGGCTGGCTCCTACGAGCAGTACTTC	CASSSEGAGSYEQYF
TRBV11-2	TRBD1	TRBJ1-2	NA	TGTGCCAGCAGCCGTGGGACAGAAGACTATGGCTACACCTTC	CASSRGTEDYGYTF
TRBV7-2	NA	TRBJ2-4	NA	TGTGCCAGCAGCGCCCCGTATAGTTTTGCCAAAAACATTCAGTACTTC	CASSAPYSFAKNIQYF
TRBV6-5	NA	TRBJ1-5	NA	TGTGCCAGCAGTTACTCCAGGAATCAGCCCCAGCATTTT	CASSYSRNQPQHF
TRBV11-3	TRBD1	TRBJ2-3	NA	TGTGCCAGCAGCTTAGGCGCCCGGGACAGTAGCACAGATACGCAGTATTTT	CASSLGARDSSTDTQYF
TRBV27	TRBD1	TRBJ1-6	few	TGTGCCAGCAGTACCGGACAGGGGGCCAATTCACCCCTCCACTTT	CASSTGQGANSPLHF
TRBV6-2/TRBV6-3	NA	TRBJ2-1	NA	TGTGCCAGCAGTTACTCCTGGCCCTCCTACAATGAGCAGTTCTTC	CASSYSWPSYNEQFF
TRBV7-8	NA	TRBJ2-5	few	TGTGCCAGCAGCTTAAACCCGGGGGGCTCTAGCTACTCCAAAGAGACCCAGTACTTC	CASSLNPGGSSYSKETQYF
TRBV7-8	NA	TRBJ2-1	NA	TGTGCCAGCAGCTTACCAGGCCGTAACAATGAGCAGTTCTTC	CASSLPGRNNEQFF
TRBV6-5	NA	TRBJ1-5	NA	TGTGCCACCAACTGGGGGCAGGGTCAGCCCCAGCATTTT	CATNWGQGQPQHF
TRBV11-2	TRBD1	TRBJ2-1	once	TGTGCCAGCAGCTATGACAGGGTAGGAGGTCAGTTCTTC	CASSYDRVGGQFF
TRBV7-9	NA	TRBJ2-6	NA	TGTGCCAGCAGTCGGACAGATGGGGCCAACGTCCTGACTTTC	CASSRTDGANVLTF
TRBV27	TRBD1	TRBJ1-4	NA	TGTGCCAGCAGTCGAGGACAGACAGGGAAACTGTTTTTT	CASSRGQTGKLFF
TRBV4-1	TRBD1	TRBJ1-2	NA	TGCGCCAGCAGCCAAGAAAGAGGGAGGCAGGGGGCGCGTGGGGTCTATGGCTACACCTTC	CASSQERGRQGARGVYGYTF
TRBV18	TRBD2	TRBJ2-1	NA	TGTGCCAGCTCACCATCGGCTAGCGGGAGCTCCTACAATGAGCAGTTCTTC	CASSPSASGSSYNEQFF
TRBV27	TRBD1	TRBJ2-3	NA	TGTGCCAGCAGTATGACAGGGGGCCGAACAGATACGCAGTATTTT	CASSMTGGRTDTQYF
TRBV6-5	TRBD1	TRBJ2-2	NA	TGTGCCAGCAGTTACTTAAGGACAGGGGGCACCGGGGAGCTGTTTTTT	CASSYLRTGGTGELFF
TRBV13	NA	TRBJ2-2	NA	TGTGCCAGCAGCTTAACAGGCACAGCGAACACCGGGGAGCTGTTTTTT	CASSLTGTANTGELFF
TRBV19	TRBD2	TRBJ2-1	NA	TGTGCCAGTAGACAGCGGGAGGGATTATACAATGAGCAGTTCTTC	CASRQREGLYNEQFF
TRBV7-2	TRBD1	TRBJ2-2	once	TGTGCCAGCAGCTTTAACCAGGGGGCTAACACCGGGGAGCTGTTTTTT	CASSFNQGANTGELFF
TRBV14	NA	TRBJ2-2	NA	TGTGCCAGCAGCCAACCAGGGGTGAACACCGGGGAGCTGTTTTTT	CASSQPGVNTGELFF
TRBV19	NA	TRBJ2-6	NA	TGTGCCAGTAGCCCCTCTAAGACATTCCCCTACAACGTCCTGACTTTC	CASSPSKTFPYNVLTF
TRBV7-8	TRBD2	TRBJ2-3	NA	TGTGCCAGCAGCTTGGGGACTACCACAGATACGCAGTATTTT	CASSLGTTTDTQYF
TRBV6-1	TRBD1	TRBJ1-2	NA	TGTGCCAGCAGTGAATCGACAGGGGGTATCTATGGCTACACCTTC	CASSESTGGIYGYTF
TRBV5-4	NA	TRBJ1-1	NA	TGTGCCAGCAGCTCCCAGGGTCCGGGCACTGAAGCTTTCTTT	CASSSQGPGTEAFF
TRBV1	NA	TRBJ1-5	once	TGCACCAGCAGCCTCACAACCGACAGGGGGCTGCAGCAGCCCCAGCATTTT	CTSSLTTDRGLQQPQHF
TRBV6-5	NA	TRBJ2-3	NA	TGTGCCAGCAGTTACTCCATTACAACAGATACGCAGTATTTT	CASSYSITTDTQYF
TRBV7-2	TRBD1	TRBJ1-2	NA	TGTGCCAGCAGCCGGAAGCGGCCCGGGACAGGCTATGGCTACACCTTC	CASSRKRPGTGYGYTF
TRBV7-9	TRBD1	TRBJ1-4	once	TGTGCCAGCAGCTTGGCGGGAACAGGGGGATCGAGAGCTAATGAAAAACTGTTTTTT	CASSLAGTGGSRANEKLFF
TRBV11-3	TRBD1	TRBJ1-6	NA	TGTGCCAGCAGCTGGGGACAGTTGAGCTCCTATAATTCACCCCTCCACTTT	CASSWGQLSSYNSPLHF
TRBV28	NA	TRBJ1-2	once	TGTGCCAGCTACAGAAACTATGGCTACACCTTC	CASYRNYGYTF
TRBV10-3	NA	TRBJ2-7	NA	TGTGCCACCGGGTCCCCGAGGGAGCAGTACTTC	CATGSPREQYF
TRBV9	NA	TRBJ1-1	NA	TGTGCCAGCAGCCCCCACAGCCAGAACACTGAAGCTTTCTTT	CASSPHSQNTEAFF
TRBV5-5	TRBD2	TRBJ2-3	NA	TGTGCCAGCAGCTCGAACCCCCAGCGGGGGCCCCCAGATACGCAGTATTTT	CASSSNPQRGPPDTQYF
TRBV4-2	TRBD2	TRBJ2-5	NA	TGTGCCAGCAGCCAAATAGCGGGGGGCCAAGAGACCCAGTACTTC	CASSQIAGGQETQYF
TRBV10-1	TRBD1	TRBJ2-1	once	TGCGCCAGCCAACAGGGGGGTAGCCTCAATGAGCAGTTCTTC	CASQQGGSLNEQFF
TRBV6-1	TRBD1	TRBJ2-7	NA	TGTGCCAGCAGTGCCCCCTTAAGGGGGCGAATATCCGAGCAGTACTTC	CASSAPLRGRISEQYF
TRBV27	NA	TRBJ2-5	NA	TGTGCCAGCAGTCCTAGGGGTGGGGAGACCCAGTACTTC	CASSPRGGETQYF
TRBV7-9	NA	TRBJ1-6	NA	TGTGCCAGCAGCTTAGCCCGGGAGAGTTCACCCCTCCACTTT	CASSLARESSPLHF
TRBV7-9	NA	TRBJ1-4	NA	TGTGCCAGCAGCTTAGGTGTGACGGAGGAAAAACTGTTTTTT	CASSLGVTEEKLFF
TRBV18	TRBD2	TRBJ2-5	once	TGTGCCAGCTCCCGCGGTAGCGGGAGCGGGGAGACCCAGTACTTC	CASSRGSGSGETQYF
TRBV2	NA	TRBJ1-6	NA	TGTGCCAGCAGAGGGGACTCCTATAATTCACCCCTCCACTTT	CASRGDSYNSPLHF
TRBV6-5	NA	TRBJ2-1	NA	TGTGCCAGCAGTTCCGGGACACTAAACAATGAGCAGTTCTTC	CASSSGTLNNEQFF
TRBV4-3	NA	TRBJ2-1	NA	TGCGCCAGCAGCCAAAGAACTTTCCGGAGGGACAGAATTAACAATGAGCAGTTCTTC	CASSQRTFRRDRINNEQFF
TRBV14	NA	TRBJ2-2	NA	TGTGCCAGCAGCAAACGGACGGAAGGGGACACCGGGGAGCTGTTTTTT	CASSKRTEGDTGELFF
TRBV4-3	NA	TRBJ1-1	NA	TGCGCCAGCAGCCCAGGGGCCCACACTGAAGCTTTCTTT	CASSPGAHTEAFF
TRBV4-1	TRBD2	TRBJ2-3	NA	TGCGCCAGCAGCCAAAGCCGGGAGGGAGGCACAGATACGCAGTATTTT	CASSQSREGGTDTQYF
TRBV6-5	TRBD1	TRBJ2-5	NA	TGTGCCAGCAAGAGGGGGCGGGAAGAGACCCAGTACTTC	CASKRGREETQYF
TRBV18	TRBD1	TRBJ2-1	NA	TGTGCCAGCTCACGGGGGACAGCGAAGCAGTTCTTC	CASSRGTAKQFF